Below are 6 T cell receptor beta chains sequenced from a single sample in a study of early T cells in non-severe SARS-CoV-2 infection. A single record per CDR3 protein comes from TCRdb applying MiXCR to the 5' RACE reads. The table shows about 29,000 distinct CDR3 sequences, with roughly 5.6% occurring only once. Sequenced material: whole blood. The receptors here all came from an adult who was a healthcare worker with PCR-confirmed SARS-CoV-2 infection or an uninfected control (not recorded which).

This chain connects TRBV4-1 to TRBJ2-5, with 15 positions matching TRBD2. The CDR3 contains 15 residues. J was trimmed by 10 bases and V by 1 base; bases with no gene match: 4. From germline, CDR1 is MGHRA and CDR2 YSYEKL. The CDR3 bases are TGCGCCAGCAGCCAAGCGGGACTAGCGGGAGGTTACCAGTACTTC. As protein: CASSQAGLAGGYQYF.

This clonotype was counted many times. V is TRBV20-1 and J is TRBJ1-2; D is uncertain. V was clipped by 6 bases and J by 6 bases, with 23 bases between them. Germline V lookup: CDR1 DFQATT, CDR2 SNEGSKA (reference sequence). The CDR3 covers 15 residues. The CDR3: CSADLDGSPTDGYTF. The CDR3 DNA reads TGCAGTGCAGATTTGGACGGATCCCCCACAGATGGCTACACCTTC.

This clonotype has a count of ten or more. This chain joins TRBV6-2 or TRBV6-3 and TRBJ1-2; tentative D call: TRBD1 (5 bases). CDR3 length: 12 residues. Trimming removed 6 bases at V and 7 bases at J, with 12 bases between. CDR1 and CDR2 (germline): MNHEY, SVGEGT. The CDR3, as DNA: TGTGCCAGCAGCTTTCAGGGATCTGGCTACACCTTC. It yields the protein CASSFQGSGYTF.

This clonotype was counted at least ten times. The rearrangement uses TRBV6-6 and TRBJ1-2, with 10 bases fitting TRBD1. The junction had 5 bases not matched to a gene; V was cut back by 6 bases and J by 1 base. The CDR3 runs 15 residues. From germline, CDR1 is MNHNY and CDR2 SVGAGI (reference sequence). The CDR3 spells CASSHGQGGNYGYTF. In nucleotides, the CDR3 is TGTGCCAGCAGCCACGGACAGGGGGGTAACTATGGCTACACCTTC.

This clonotype was seen repeatedly, ten times or more. The V gene is TRBV20-1, the J gene TRBJ1-2; TRBD1 agrees at 7 bases. This CDR3 has 13 residues. The V and J ends lost 1 base and 3 bases, in that order; junction bases with no gene match: 2. CDR1 and CDR2 (germline): DFQATT, SNEGSKA (reference sequence). Here the CDR3 DNA reads TGCAGTGCTAGAGGGACAGGTCACTATGGCTACACCTTC. Translating gives CSARGTGHYGYTF.

This clonotype was recorded many times. The chain recombines TRBV20-1 with TRBJ2-3; TRBD2 matches at 12 bases. The germline gives CDR1 DFQATT, CDR2 SNEGSKA (reference sequence). This CDR3 comprises 15 residues. The junction had 9 bases not matched to a gene; V was cut back by 5 bases and J by 6 bases. The DNA for the CDR3 is TGCAGTGCTGATTGGGGACTAGCGGGTGTCGATACGCAGTATTTT. Its translation is CSADWGLAGVDTQYF.